This TCR beta chain was sequenced during a study of graft-versus-host responses after intestinal transplantation. Whole-study context: Recipients across the board were started on anti-thymocyte globulin induction, then kept on tacrolimus and steroids for around 3 years.

The table came from immunoSEQ multiplex PCR; TCRdb's copy has only in-frame clones and leaves some out. The sample lists around 13,000 clones, under 95% seen once, with 4% to 5.5% in the top ten. Germline V gives CDR1 SGDLS, CDR2 YYNGEE. V lost 4 bases to trimming and J lost 6 bases, with 19 bases between them. This CDR3 comprises 16 residues. Study-level results: GvH clones surfaced in recipient marrow, some emerging earlier in ileum or blood. Graft-donor T cell macrochimerism in patients accompanied high graft-versus-host to host-versus-graft clonal ratios in allografts. Early declines in HvG clones that occurred post-transplant were associated with peak circulating GvH clone levels.

As to this clone: Its antigen is not known.

The receptor was isolated from a human patient who received an intestinal transplant, so some T cells may come from the graft donor. The chain is built from TRBV9 and TRBJ1-4; D gene unclear. Sequenced here: PBMCs, sampled 1032 days after intestinal transplantation. Here the CDR3 DNA reads TGTGCCAGCAGCTCTGGAGGGTCTGGTGCGGATGAAAAACTGTTTTTT. It codes for CASSSGGSGADEKLFF.